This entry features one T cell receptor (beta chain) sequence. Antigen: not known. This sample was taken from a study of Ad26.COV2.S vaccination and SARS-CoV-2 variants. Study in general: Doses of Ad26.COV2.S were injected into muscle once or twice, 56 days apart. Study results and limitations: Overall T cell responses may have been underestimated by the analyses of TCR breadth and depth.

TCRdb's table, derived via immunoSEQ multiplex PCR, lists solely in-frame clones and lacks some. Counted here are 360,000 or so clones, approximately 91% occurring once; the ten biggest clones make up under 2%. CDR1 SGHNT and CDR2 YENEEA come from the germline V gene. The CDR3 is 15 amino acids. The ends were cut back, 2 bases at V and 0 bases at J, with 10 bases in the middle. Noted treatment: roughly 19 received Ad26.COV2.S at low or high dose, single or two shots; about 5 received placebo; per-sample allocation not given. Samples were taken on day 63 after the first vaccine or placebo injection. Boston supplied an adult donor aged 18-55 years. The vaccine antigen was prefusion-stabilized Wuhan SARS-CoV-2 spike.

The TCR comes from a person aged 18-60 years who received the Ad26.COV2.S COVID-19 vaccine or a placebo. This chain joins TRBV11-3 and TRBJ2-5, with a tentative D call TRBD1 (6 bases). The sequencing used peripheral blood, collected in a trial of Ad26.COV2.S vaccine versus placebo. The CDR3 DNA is TGTGCCAGCAGCTTACGAAGGGGGTACCAAGAGACCCAGTACTTC. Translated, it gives CASSLRRGYQETQYF.